This section outlines one T cell receptor (beta chain) sequence together with its context. This clone was counted a few times. Its specific antigen is unknown. Per-base quality was not reported, and no clone a single base away is much larger than it. From its cysteine to its phenylalanine, the CDR3 spans 15 amino acids. This entry keeps only the CDR3 DNA: 45 bases, framed from base 1. In the germline V gene, CDR1 corresponds to MNHEY and CDR2 to SVGAGI. V and J lose 0 bases and 2 bases, and a span of 8 bases separates them. The library was built by means of the immunoSEQ multiplex PCR assay. For the multiplex PCR, a mixture combining 60 forward primers for TCR Vbeta segments and 13 reverse primers for TCR Jbeta segments was used. A multiplex PCR assay on genomic DNA amplified the CDR3 region of rearranged TCR beta genes. On the Illumina HiSeq System, the amplified TCR beta libraries were sequenced as 87-base-pair reads. The study's processing was this. In a later analysis, tens of millions of unique TCR beta chains were counted across the approximately 670 repertoires, and roughly 11 million of these chains were shared by at least two donors. Raw reads were error-corrected and collapsed into unique sequences by a nearest-neighbor algorithm in which closely related sequences were merged to remove PCR and sequencing errors. Alignment of CDR3 sequences to IMGT reference sequences was used to assign V, D and J gene segments. Each retained sequence needed at least a six-nucleotide match to both a V gene segment and a J gene segment. Rearrangements were called productive when the CDR3 lacked stop codons and stayed in frame with V and J; all others were non-productive. CDR3 was defined according to IMGT convention as the region running from the second conserved V-encoded cysteine to the conserved J-encoded phenylalanine. In an earlier analysis of more than 550 of the donors, sequences lacking an unambiguous match to a single V gene segment were excluded. An earlier analysis of approximately 590 of the donors classified V segments as functional when productive rearrangements were above 56.7% and as segregating when the standard deviation between donors was above 5%. A statistical classification framework was built for diagnosing cytomegalovirus status from the catalog of TCR beta chain sequences. In a later analysis, TCR nucleotide sequences were compared against IMGT/GENE-DB human TR gene sequences so that V and J genes could be assigned. Using the TCRdist pipeline, a later analysis assigned CDR3 sequences along with most-parsimonious VDJ recombination scenarios. In a later analysis, each TCR beta chain was defined by its CDR3 amino acid sequence together with its V-gene family, and reads without a unique V-gene family were excluded. To address suspected cross-contamination and a sequencing artifact, a later analysis removed some 620 highly shared, low-generation-probability nucleotide sequences. A later analysis calculated a clonal expansion index for each public chain from normalized within-repertoire ranks of inferred template counts. In a later analysis, generation probabilities were computed using a VDJ recombination model fitted to out-of-frame rearrangements, and the results were checked against IGoR. A later analysis scored TCR-TCR, TCR-HLA and TCR-CMV co-occurrence with hypergeometric tests, applying a repertoire-size bias correction to TCR pairs. A later analysis estimated false discovery rates by permuting HLA or CMV assignments 20 times. In a later analysis, co-occurring TCRs were grouped using DBSCAN, with TCRdist sequence similarity added in when clustering inside HLA-allele-positive subsets. Repertoires with fewer than 30,000 or more than 120,000 public chains were left out of co-occurrence clustering, as were roughly five repertoires with anomalous nucleotide sharing. TCRdb took this table from immuneACCESS and kept in-frame rearrangements with V and J called. Such tables lack part of the clones; where checked against another copy, unresolved V genes explain under half of the gap, and the rest is unexplained. V and J calls and clone size are given by that table; D and trimming were obtained from the DNA. The sample table holds about 260,000 clones, of which roughly 81% were seen once. 1.5% to 2% of the sample goes to the ten largest clones.

The sample belongs to a study of cytomegalovirus exposure and HLA in healthy donors (dated by TCRdb to the late 2010s). Context from the whole study: An earlier analysis of several hundred of the donors reported more than 250 Gb of sequence data and 117 million unique TCR beta sequences from around 200 million T cells. Approximately 310 gigabases of sequencing data and around 85 million unique TCR sequences made up an early release that covered approximately 620 HLA-typed donors. The genetic ancestry cluster associated with self-reported Caucasian donors included over 80% of the roughly 410 genotyped donors. The study aimed to test whether signatures of past pathogen exposure could be identified by cataloging public T cell receptors. The T cell repertoires of around 730 subjects were profiled by immunosequencing and related to cytomegalovirus serostatus. In addition to the first cohort of 666 subjects, a separate validation cohort of 120 different subjects was used. The study combined high-throughput TCR immunosequencing, statistical association of individual TCRs with disease status, and machine learning to predict cytomegalovirus infection status. A later analysis re-analyzed previously published TCR beta repertoires from about 730 donors and added high-resolution HLA genotyping to study TCR occurrence patterns. Rather than using new phenotypic data, the later analysis identified candidate immune exposures from TCR beta sequences and from how often those sequences occurred across donors. An earlier analysis of 587 of the donors used high-throughput TCR beta sequencing to judge whether each TCR beta V gene segment behaved as functional or pseudogenic. Donor age, sex, ethnicity and CMV serostatus were compiled alongside the repertoire data. A later genetic analysis used genome-wide SNP genotypes for about 65% of the roughly 670 donors, treating that subset as a discovery cohort. Every repertoire in the discovery cohort had been generated on one and the same sequencing platform. HLA typing included class I and class II loci at four-digit resolution. Typing coverage differed by locus: A, B, C, DRB1 and DQB1 were typed in about 620-640 donors, DQA1 in roughly 500, DPA1 in 600 to 610, and DPB1 in 450 to 480. A handful of DR-DQ haplotypes were treated as single units for association and clustering because of strong linkage in the cohort. Among 398 genotyped donors of the cohort, an average of around 240,000 unique TCR beta nucleotide sequences were sequenced per donor, about a sixth of them non-productive.

Study-wide findings and limitations: Three of the identified cytomegalovirus-associated TCR beta chains were confirmed in vitro to be specific for cytomegalovirus antigens. A later analysis found that most CMV-associated TCR beta chains appeared HLA-restricted, with HLA associations seemingly driven largely by CMV exposure. Some IMGT-functional V segments, including TRBV6-2 and TRBV6-3, could not be told apart with the 87-base-pair reads, so those segments were excluded. In the study, 150 to 200 TCR beta chains were listed as associated with cytomegalovirus. Because counts were too low, 15 or so rarely observed V segments, including chromosome 9 orphons, were excluded from the earlier analysis of about 500 of the donors. A further reported finding was that TCR beta sequences accurately predicted the HLA-A and HLA-B alleles for most subjects in the first cohort. In a later analysis, HLA-associated TCR beta chains were found to be more clonally expanded and to have lower generation probabilities than equally common non-associated chains. A cluster of highly shared sequence variants was judged likely to represent a technical artifact of the sequencing pipeline. In a later analysis, the rate of TCR association differed among HLA loci, with DRB1 alleles having the most associated TCRs and HLA-C alleles having the fewest. Correlated functional status among segregating V segments might be attributable to linkage disequilibrium, but an unknown experimental factor could not be ruled out. Immune exposure information for the cohort was limited to CMV serostatus. Several of the top co-occurrence clusters appeared to be linked to parvovirus B19, influenza, CMV and Epstein-Barr virus, according to a later analysis. Roughly uniform sequencing depth across donors was assumed in presence/absence analyses, although this assumption may not hold. V-gene and J-gene trimming of TCR beta chains was associated with a missense DCLRE1C variant in a later genetic analysis, and the association was replicated in an independent cohort. Across donors, most TCR sequences were observed very rarely, whereas some public TCRs were present in many individuals. According to a later genetic analysis, donors in an Asian-associated ancestry cluster had fewer N-insertions in productive TCRs than the approximately 710-donor mean. The cohort was sequenced for TCR beta chains only, and without alpha or paired-chain data the features that could be detected were limited. In both the original and validation cohorts, the classifier was reported to diagnose cytomegalovirus status with high specificity and sensitivity. A later analysis associated about 18,000 TCR beta sequences with specific HLA alleles at a false discovery rate of 0.05. HLA typing was unavailable for some donors at each locus, so association tests used only the typed subset. When HLA alleles, especially DR and DQ, strongly co-occurred, TCR associations were difficult to assign to individual alleles. The authors suggested that the approach could potentially be extended to other disease states and immunological phenotypes. In an earlier analysis of around 500 of the donors, most TCR beta V segments appeared in productive rearrangements about 87% or about 30% of the time, broadly matching IMGT annotations.

The cohort comprised some 700 healthy bone marrow donors. At the time of sampling, all cohort members were nominally healthy, though unrecorded immune exposures were likely present. The donor tested CMV seropositive, placing the donor among the 250 to 350 seropositive members of the cohort. Every donor gave a peripheral blood sample, and the peripheral blood mononuclear cells from that sample were used for TCR beta sequencing. Genomic DNA extraction from the blood cell samples was performed with the Qiagen DNeasy Blood Extraction Kit. This TCR derives from a woman in her thirties or forties in good health and CMV-seropositive. Sequencing input: PBMCs. Recombination linked TRBV6-5 to TRBJ1-5, with no reliable assignment of the D segment. The DNA sequence is as follows: TGTGCCAGCAGTTACTCGAGGGAGGGCAATCAGCCCCAGCATTTT. Its protein reads: CASSYSREGNQPQHF.